Listed below are T cell receptor beta chains from one sample, sequenced in a study of T cell repertoires in cytomegalovirus infection. TCRdb passed the reads through MiXCR, listing each CDR3 protein once. The table lists a few hundred thousand distinct CDR3 sequences, 9.5% of them singletons. Sequencing input: PBMCs. The receptor source for this set is a human donor in good health (CMV status not recorded). Some clones in this sample may be carry-over from other donors' samples. The CDR3 runs from the conserved cysteine through the conserved F or W. Each record gives: D gene, J gene, clone size, V gene, CDR3 protein, CDR3 DNA. D genes are given only for firm matches. The size entry is marked missing in some rows and otherwise reads once, few, many or a size class.

>TRBD1|TRBJ2-2|many|TRBV27
CASNPIPTGVTGELFF
TGTGCCAGCAATCCAATCCCGACAGGGGTCACCGGGGAGCTGTTTTTT
>.|TRBJ2-3|once|TRBV7-4
CASSSRVGGRVTDTQYF
TGTGCCAGCAGCTCTCGCGTGGGGGGCAGGGTCACAGATACGCAGTATTTT
>TRBD2|TRBJ2-3|.|TRBV15
CATSRVSGGADTQYF
TGTGCCACCAGCAGAGTTAGCGGGGGCGCAGATACGCAGTATTTT
>TRBD1|TRBJ2-5|many|TRBV7-2
CASSAPLQGQETQYF
TGTGCCAGCAGCGCCCCATTACAGGGGCAAGAGACCCAGTACTTC
>TRBD2|TRBJ2-7|many|TRBV7-2
CASSRQSGGGAAGEQYF
TGTGCCAGCAGCCGACAAAGTGGCGGGGGGGCAGCCGGCGAGCAGTACTTC
>.|TRBJ2-1|.|TRBV7-4
CASSSRPRHSYNEQFF
TGTGCCAGCAGCTCCCGACCAAGACACTCCTACAATGAGCAGTTCTTC
>TRBD2|TRBJ2-2|many|TRBV7-2
CASSPRASGDGELFF
TGTGCCAGCAGCCCCCGGGCTAGCGGGGACGGGGAGCTGTTTTTT
>.|TRBJ2-3|.|TRBV27
CASSLSVLRDPENDTQYF
TGTGCCAGCAGTTTATCGGTTCTGCGGGATCCGGAGAATGATACGCAGTATTTT
>.|TRBJ1-1|few|TRBV28
CASSVGAIGPETPNTEAFF
TGTGCCAGCAGTGTGGGGGCGATTGGGCCCGAGACCCCGAACACTGAAGCTTTCTTT
>.|TRBJ1-1|few|TRBV5-4
CASSLEERENTEAFF
TGTGCCAGCAGCTTGGAGGAAAGAGAGAACACTGAAGCTTTCTTT
>.|TRBJ1-5|many|TRBV7-2
CASSATANQPQHF
TGTGCCAGCAGCGCGACAGCCAATCAGCCCCAGCATTTT
>TRBD2|TRBJ2-5|few|TRBV7-6
CASSLTAAGGETQYF
TGTGCCAGCAGCTTGACGGCAGCGGGAGGTGAGACCCAGTACTTC
>TRBD2|TRBJ2-5|many|TRBV7-6
CASSRTTSGSLLKETQYF
TGTGCCAGCAGCCGCACGACTAGCGGGAGTCTATTAAAAGAGACCCAGTACTTC
>.|TRBJ1-1|many|TRBV12-3/TRBV12-4
CASSRLWETEAFF
TGTGCCAGCAGCCGCCTTTGGGAAACTGAAGCTTTCTTT
>.|TRBJ1-2|many|TRBV5-4
CASRPSSTGYGYTF
TGTGCCAGCAGACCGTCTTCAACAGGTTATGGCTACACCTTC
>TRBD2|TRBJ2-1|.|TRBV24-1
CATSGASGINEQFF
TGTGCCACCAGTGGGGCTAGCGGGATCAATGAGCAGTTCTTC
>.|TRBJ2-5|many|TRBV7-8
CASTIGGVKETQYF
TGTGCCAGCACCATAGGGGGGGTTAAAGAGACCCAGTACTTC
>TRBD1|TRBJ1-4|many|TRBV29-1
CSVEDGKDREKLFF
TGCAGCGTTGAAGATGGTAAGGACAGGGAAAAACTGTTTTTT
>.|TRBJ1-1|many|TRBV7-2
CASSLRGSGALGEAFF
TGTGCCAGCAGCTTGCGGGGTTCCGGAGCATTAGGTGAAGCTTTCTTT
>.|TRBJ1-1|many|TRBV7-2
CASSPQGTEAFF
TGTGCCAGCAGCCCCCAGGGTACTGAAGCTTTCTTT